These 15 T cell receptor beta chains share one sample of origin, sequenced in a study of blood T cell repertoires in COVID-19. The assay was immunoSEQ multiplex PCR, and TCRdb's table has in-frame clones only and misses some. The sample lists fewer than 450,000 clones; approximately 91% were seen once. Input material: PBMCs or T cells enriched from blood (not recorded which). These receptors originate from a woman between 35 and 50 years old with acute COVID-19.

The chain combines TRBV7-9 with TRBJ1-5; 12 bases match TRBD1. The V gene's germline CDR1 is SEHNR and CDR2 FQNEAQ (reference sequence). V lost 5 bases and J lost 1; bases outside the gene matches: 9. This CDR3 spans 18 amino acids. The CDR3 sequence: CASSQGTGGSRSNQPQHF. CDR3 sequence (DNA): TGTGCCAGCAGCCAAGGGACAGGGGGCTCAAGGAGCAATCAGCCCCAGCATTTT.

This clone was seen just once. The CDR3 sequence: CASGGGEQYF. CDR3 in DNA: TGTGCCAGCGGGGGAGGCGAGCAGTACTTC. The V gene is TRBV2, the J gene TRBJ2-7, with TRBD2 as a possible D gene (6 bases). Trimming cost V 8 bases and J 6 bases, with 8 bases left between them. The CDR3 sequence is 10 residues long. CDR1 is SNHLY and CDR2 is FYNNEI in the germline V gene.

The rearrangement uses TRBV5-4 and TRBJ2-7, with a possible D match to TRBD1 (5 bases). Germline lookup yields CDR1 SGHNT and CDR2 YYREEE (reference sequence). Trimming cost V 4 bases and J 7 bases, with 9 bases left between them. The CDR3 totals 11 residues. The CDR3: CASSANREQYF. DNA for the CDR3: TGTGCCAGCAGCGCGAACAGGGAGCAGTACTTC.

This clone was observed a single time. V is TRBV5-1 and J is TRBJ1-1, with D unresolved. Trimming pared 4 bases from V and 4 bases from J, leaving 8 bases between. There are 12 residues in the CDR3. The V gene's germline CDR1 is SGHRS and CDR2 YFSETQ. CDR3 amino acids: CASSGQGTEAFF. DNA of the CDR3: TGCGCCAGCAGCGGGCAAGGCACTGAAGCTTTCTTT.

The V call is TRBV5-1, the J call TRBJ1-1; D is perhaps TRBD1 (6 bases). V was trimmed by 0 bases and J by 4 bases, leaving 16 bases between them. This CDR3 contains 16 residues. From germline, CDR1 is SGHRS and CDR2 YFSETQ. The CDR3 nucleotides are TGCGCCAGCAGCTTGGCCTGGGGGGGGCGCGGCACTGAAGCTTTCTTT. It translates to CASSLAWGGRGTEAFF.

The J gene is TRBJ2-5, the V gene TRBV7-9, with 7 nucleotides matching TRBD1. The CDR3 runs to 14 residues. Per germline, CDR1 SEHNR and CDR2 FQNEAQ (reference sequence). V lost 5 bases, J lost 4 bases, and 7 bases stayed unmatched. The chain's CDR3 is CASSRTGAGETQYF. CDR3 nucleotide sequence: TGTGCCAGCAGCCGTACAGGGGCTGGAGAGACCCAGTACTTC.

The chain combines TRBV7-9 with TRBJ2-2; TRBD2 matches at 10 bases. In germline, CDR1 is SEHNR, CDR2 FQNEAQ (reference sequence). There are 16 residues in the CDR3. With 2 bases clipped from V and 7 bases from J, the junction kept 7 bases outside the gene matches. The CDR3 sequence: CASSLSGGASSGELFF. CDR3 in DNA: TGTGCCAGCAGCTTAAGCGGGGGGGCCTCTAGCGGGGAGCTGTTTTTT.

The chain joins TRBV15 to TRBJ2-1; the D gene is possibly TRBD1 (8 bases). CDR3 size: 17 residues. The germline V and J ends were trimmed by 0 bases and 4 bases, with 16 bases remaining between them. Germline V gene sequence: CDR1 LNHNV, CDR2 YYDKDF (reference sequence). The CDR3 loop reads CATSRDLTGGEYNEQFF. CDR3 in DNA: TGTGCCACCAGCAGAGATTTAACAGGGGGGGAATACAATGAGCAGTTCTTC.

The chain employs TRBV9 and TRBJ1-1; the D gene is possibly TRBD1 (5 bases). This CDR3 is 15 amino acids long. Germline CDR1 reads SGDLS; CDR2 reads YYNGEE. Trimming cost V 2 bases and J 2 bases, with 13 bases left between them. CDR3 nucleotides: TGTGCCAGCAGCGTGCGGGGGGATCGAAACACTGAAGCTTTCTTT. It codes for CASSVRGDRNTEAFF.

The chain employs TRBV12-5 and TRBJ1-2, with TRBD1 matching over 11 bases. V lost 5 bases and J lost 3; bases outside the gene matches: 8. CDR1 is LGHNT and CDR2 is FRNRAP in the germline V gene. The CDR3 has 16 residues. CDR3 sequence reads: CASGPLMDRGHYGYTF. DNA for the CDR3: TGTGCTAGTGGTCCCCTGATGGACAGGGGGCACTATGGCTACACCTTC.

V usage is TRBV27 and J usage is TRBJ1-2; D is perhaps TRBD1 (5 bases). This CDR3 has 14 residues. Between the trimmed V and J ends, which lost 4 bases and 3 bases, there was a span of 12 bases. The germline V gene encodes CDR1 MNHEY and CDR2 SMNVEV (reference sequence). Here the CDR3 reads CASSSSGADYGYTF. The CDR3 nucleotides are TGTGCCAGCAGTTCATCTGGGGCAGACTATGGCTACACCTTC.

The gene calls are TRBV9 and TRBJ2-3; 7 nucleotides match TRBD2. The CDR3 loop spans 13 amino acids. Germline-derived CDR1 and CDR2 are SGDLS and YYNGEE. After removal of 3 bases from V and 6 bases from J, the junction contained 4 bases not matched to a gene. The CDR3 loop is CASSGAGEDTQYF. Written as DNA, the CDR3 is TGTGCCAGCAGCGGGGCGGGGGAGGATACGCAGTATTTT.

The chain employs TRBV6-5 and TRBJ1-2; 9 nucleotides line up with TRBD1. The CDR3 length is 15 residues. The V gene's germline CDR1 is MNHEY and CDR2 SVGAGI. The J segment lost 6 bases and the V segment lost 6 bases, leaving 11 bases of the junction unmatched. CDR3 sequence reads: CASSTNRDRAHGYTF. Here the CDR3 DNA reads TGTGCCAGCAGCACTAACCGGGACAGGGCACATGGCTACACCTTC.

The rearrangement uses TRBV19 and TRBJ1-1; TRBD1 aligns across 7 bases. V was pared by 3 bases and J by 1 base, with 2 bases of the junction left unmatched. CDR3 size: 14 residues. Germline-derived CDR1 and CDR2 are LNHDA and SQIVND (reference sequence). CDR3 DNA sequence: TGTGCCAGTAGTATCGGGACAGCGAACACTGAAGCTTTCTTT. Translated, it gives CASSIGTANTEAFF. The complete variable domain, with remaining parts taken from reference TRBV19 and TRBJ1-1, reads DGGITQSPKYLFRKEGQNVTLSCEQNLNHDAMYWYRQDPGQGLRLIYYSQIVNDFQKGDIAEGYSVSREKKESFPLTVTSAQKNPTAFYLCASSIGTANTEAFFGQGTRLTVV.

The chain employs TRBV21-1 and TRBJ1-5. TRBV21-1 is a pseudogene segment. The CDR3 covers 14 residues. CDR3 DNA: TGTGCCAGCTCTTGTATCCCCGGGAATCAGCCCCAGCATTTT. Protein sequence: CASSCIPGNQPQHF.